The 13 T cell receptor beta chains given below trace back to one sample, sequenced in a study of cytomegalovirus exposure and HLA in healthy donors. PCR used 60 Vbeta primers and 13 Jbeta primers. TCRdb's copy holds only in-frame clones and misses some; the assay was immunoSEQ multiplex PCR. The table shows roughly 180,000 clones, with 75% occurring only once. Sequencing was performed on PBMCs. The receptors were sampled from a male donor in good health and CMV-seronegative.

The gene calls are TRBV7-2 and TRBJ1-5; TRBD1 matches at 9 bases. This CDR3 has 16 residues. From germline, CDR1 is SGHTA and CDR2 FQGNSA. J was trimmed by 2 bases and V by 5 bases; bases with no gene match: 7. The CDR3 DNA follows: TGTGCCAGCAGCCCCACAGGGGGCGCCGGCAATCAGCCCCAGCATTTT. This encodes CASSPTGGAGNQPQHF. Filled out from reference TRBV7-2 and TRBJ1-5, the complete variable domain reads GAGVSQSPSNKVTEKGKDVELRCDPISGHTALYWYRQSLGQGLEFLIYFQGNSAPDKSGLPSDRFSAERTGGSVSTLTIQRTQQEDSAVYLCASSPTGGAGNQPQHFGDGTRLSIL.

The sample holds a few counts of this clone. This chain connects TRBV28 to TRBJ2-3; 12 bases align to TRBD2. The length of the CDR3 is 15 residues. V shed 3 bases and J 4 bases; nucleotides not matched to a gene: 2. The V gene's germline CDR1 is MDHEN and CDR2 SYDVKM. The CDR3 loop reads CASSFGTSGSDTQYF. The CDR3 region has the DNA TGTGCCAGCAGTTTCGGGACTAGCGGGTCAGATACGCAGTATTTT.

V is TRBV5-1 and J is TRBJ1-4, with D perhaps TRBD1 (5 bases). V lost 4 bases to trimming and J lost 6 bases, with 13 bases between them. Germline V gene lookup returns CDR1 SGHRS and CDR2 YFSETQ. This CDR3 is built from 14 residues. CDR3 region: CASSISGVDEKLFF. DNA for the CDR3: TGCGCCAGCAGCATATCGGGGGTAGATGAAAAACTGTTTTTT.

The chain joins TRBV7-2 to TRBJ2-7, with 7 bases that match TRBD2. V dropped 1 base and J dropped 3; count of bases not matched to a gene: 3. From germline, CDR1 is SGHTA and CDR2 FQGNSA. CDR3 size: 14 residues. CDR3 in amino acids: CASSLDRTSYEQYF. The CDR3 nucleotides read TGTGCCAGCAGCTTAGATAGGACTAGCTACGAGCAGTACTTC.

The CDR3 loop reads CASSQDFPSSYEQYF. CDR3 bases: TGCGCCAGCAGCCAGGACTTCCCGAGCTCCTACGAGCAGTACTTC. The V gene is TRBV4-1, the J gene TRBJ2-7, with a tentative D call TRBD2 (5 bases). In germline, CDR1 is MGHRA, CDR2 YSYEKL. This CDR3 contains 15 residues. The V end lost 3 bases, the J end lost 0 bases, and 12 bases lay between the germline ends.

The sample holds a few counts of this clone. V is TRBV7-3 and J is TRBJ1-1, with TRBD1 matching 8 bases. Germline V gene sequence: CDR1 SGHTA, CDR2 FQGTGA. V trimming: 7 bases; J trimming: 0 bases; junction bases outside the gene matches: 7. The CDR3 has 15 amino acids. Here the CDR3 reads CASTPGQGMNTEAFF. The CDR3 nucleotides are TGTGCCAGCACCCCCGGACAGGGTATGAACACTGAAGCTTTCTTT.

The V call is TRBV28, the J call TRBJ1-5; possible D gene TRBD1, 6 bases. The germline V and J ends were trimmed by 2 bases and 7 bases, with 18 bases remaining between them. In germline, CDR1 is MDHEN, CDR2 SYDVKM. The CDR3 covers 16 residues. The CDR3, as DNA: TGTGCCAGCAGTTTACCGCTAAACAGGGTACGGCAGCCCCAGCATTTT. Encoded protein: CASSLPLNRVRQPQHF.

The chain carries TRBV28 and TRBJ2-3; 8 nucleotides match TRBD1. This CDR3 is built from 15 residues. Germline V gene data show CDR1 as MDHEN and CDR2 as SYDVKM. Germline trimming cut 5 bases from V and 5 bases from J; bases unmatched to any gene: 9. This CDR3 is CASSGPQGAGDTQYF. DNA for the CDR3: TGTGCCAGCAGTGGTCCTCAGGGGGCGGGAGATACGCAGTATTTT.

The V call is TRBV5-1, the J call TRBJ1-4; 9 nucleotides line up with TRBD1. The CDR3 runs to 17 residues. The V gene end was trimmed by 2 bases and the J gene end by 5 bases; junction bases not matched to a gene: 10. Germline V gene sequence: CDR1 SGHRS, CDR2 YFSETQ. The CDR3 region is CASSFRDRVSTNEKLFF. As DNA, the CDR3 is TGCGCCAGCAGCTTCCGGGACAGGGTGAGCACGAATGAAAAACTGTTTTTT.

V is TRBV28 and J is TRBJ1-1; 11 positions agree with TRBD1. CDR1 MDHEN and CDR2 SYDVKM come from the germline V gene. The length of the CDR3 is 15 residues. Losses at the gene ends were 6 bases for V and 5 bases for J; bases not matched to a gene: 8. The CDR3: CASRLDRGLETEAFF. In DNA, the CDR3 is TGTGCCAGCAGGTTGGACAGGGGGCTGGAAACTGAAGCTTTCTTT.

This sequence joins TRBV7-3 and TRBJ2-3; TRBD2 might be the D (5 bases). The CDR3 extends over 12 amino acids. Trimming took off 2 bases at V and 5 bases at J, with 5 bases between the two ends. CDR1 and CDR2 from the germline V gene are SGHTA and FQGTGA. The CDR3, as DNA: TGTGCCAGCAGCTTAGAGGGAGATACGCAGTATTTT. Its translation is CASSLEGDTQYF.

The chain recombines TRBV30 with TRBJ2-1; tentatively, D is TRBD2 (6 bases). Germline V gene sequence: CDR1 GTSNPN, CDR2 SVGIG (reference sequence). The CDR3 has 15 residues. V was shortened by 2 bases and J by 4 bases, with 15 bases between the two germline ends. The chain's CDR3 is CAWSTGVRPYNEQFF. The CDR3 DNA reads TGTGCCTGGAGTACGGGGGTTAGGCCTTACAATGAGCAGTTCTTC.

The J gene is TRBJ1-5, the V gene TRBV19; D is possibly TRBD1 (6 bases). Germline CDR1 and CDR2: LNHDA and SQIVND (reference sequence). The V end lost 6 bases, the J end lost 1 base, and 13 bases lay between the germline ends. This CDR3 has 15 amino acids. In DNA form, the CDR3 reads TGTGCCAGTAGGGGGGGGGCAGGGAGCAATCAGCCCCAGCATTTT. Amino acid sequence: CASRGGAGSNQPQHF.